This T cell receptor beta chain was found in a study of blood T cell repertoires in COVID-19. Turning to the study itself: T cells, B-cell-depleted T cells, or PBMCs provided the cDNA or gDNA that served as material.

CDR1 and CDR2 (germline): SNHLY, FYNNEI. Trimming stripped 7 bases from V and 3 bases from J, with 21 bases between. This CDR3 has 16 residues. Participants were aged about 18 to 100 years from some 24 US areas. Participant-reported clinical history was the basis for cohort assignment. Donors of Cohort 3 who recovered were those that had two negative PCRs, clearance, or symptom resolution. Assay used: immunoSEQ multiplex PCR; TCRdb lists only in-frame clones, some missing. Of 150,000 to 250,000 clones in the sample, about 86% were seen once. The sequence derives from a middle-aged man who had recovered from COVID-19. V is TRBV2 and J is TRBJ1-1; a weak D match, TRBD1 (5 bases). The material sequenced was PBMCs or T cells enriched from blood (not recorded which). The DNA of the CDR3 is TGTGCCAGCATTATACCTCCAGGGAGGCGGGACACTGAAGCTTTCTTT. Translation gives CASIIPPGRRDTEAFF.